Listed here are 4 T cell receptor beta chains from one sample, sequenced in a study of CD8+CD57+ T cells in acquired aplastic anemia. The study profiled TCR beta VDJ and CDR3 using genomic DNA as template. Via MiXCR, TCRdb re-called the reads, giving one row per CDR3 protein. The data hold around 170,000 distinct CDR3 sequences, with around 45% observed a single time. The sequencing sample was made of sorted CD4+, CD8+, or CD8+CD57+ T cells (not recorded which) from PBMCs. The source is a human donor in good health.

This clonotype came up a few times. V usage is TRBV2 and J usage is TRBJ1-6; weak D call: TRBD1 (5 bases). Germline loops: CDR1 SNHLY, CDR2 FYNNEI. There are 15 residues in the CDR3. V lost 9 bases and J 3 bases, leaving 15 bases between the germline ends. CDR3 loop: CASGTPGGYNSPLHF. Here the CDR3 DNA reads TGTGCCAGTGGAACACCGGGGGGCTATAATTCACCCCTCCACTTT.

The genes are TRBV6-1 and TRBJ2-7; D remains unclear. The CDR3 has 13 amino acids. V was clipped by 0 bases and J by 3 bases, with 6 bases between them. The germline gives CDR1 MNHNS, CDR2 SASEGT. CDR3 coding DNA: TGTGCCAGCAGTGAAGCTGTGGGCTACGAGCAGTACTTC. Translation: CASSEAVGYEQYF.

The V gene is TRBV7-9, the J gene TRBJ2-7; D possibly uses TRBD1 or TRBD2 (6 bases each). The CDR3 extends over 13 amino acids. In germline, CDR1 is SEHNR, CDR2 FQNEAQ (reference sequence). V lost 2 bases, J lost 7 bases, and 12 bases lay in between. For the CDR3, the DNA is TGTGCCAGCAGCTTACCGGGGGCGCATGAGCAGTACTTC. Protein: CASSLPGAHEQYF. Full variable domain (missing parts from reference TRBV7-9 and TRBJ2-7): DTGVSQNPRHKITKRGQNVTFRCDPISEHNRLYWYRQTLGQGPEFLTYFQNEAQLEKSRLLSDRFSAERPKGSFSTLEIQRTEQGDSAMYLCASSLPGAHEQYFGPGTRLTVT.

This clonotype came up many times. This sequence joins TRBV20-1 and TRBJ2-1, with D possibly matching TRBD1 (6 bases). Trimming cost V 2 bases and J 9 bases, with 14 bases left between them. The CDR3 extends over 13 amino acids. Germline values: CDR1 DFQATT, CDR2 SNEGSKA (reference sequence). As DNA, the CDR3 is TGCAGTGCTAGAACGCAGGGGATCAGTGAGCAGTTCTTC. This codes for CSARTQGISEQFF.